These T cell receptor beta chains were read from a single sample in a study of monozygotic twins with inflammatory bowel disease. TCRdb re-called the 5' RACE reads; one entry per CDR3 protein, DNA not given. The ten top clones account for around 2%, within a sample of 330,000 or so distinct CDR3 sequences. Source material: blood. The source is a human donor with ulcerative colitis or Crohn's disease, or a healthy co-twin of an affected twin (not recorded which). Both conserved end residues are part of each CDR3.

j_call v_call cdr3_aa
TRBJ2-3 TRBV20-1 CSATPQRPQYF
TRBJ1-6 TRBV5-6 CASSSGDWGNSPLHF
TRBJ2-1 TRBV19 CASSIELPASSYNEQFF
TRBJ2-3 TRBV5-1 CASSKQGISSFKDTDTQYF
TRBJ2-1 TRBV5-1 CASRPTIGTGKYNEQFF
TRBJ2-5 TRBV4-1 CASSQQGPQETQYF
TRBJ2-2 TRBV28 CASSFGQVRELFF
TRBJ1-2 TRBV29-1 CSVKQTGARDGYTF
TRBJ2-1 TRBV20-1 CSASGLAVSYNEQFF
TRBJ2-3 TRBV7-9 CASSFGGLMAYF
TRBJ2-6 TRBV3-1 CASRTSGFSGANVLTF
TRBJ1-1 TRBV20-1 CSARQGSQAFF
TRBJ1-1 TRBV2 CASCPVRGNTEAFF
TRBJ1-4 TRBV7-9 CASSLMNHLREKLFF
TRBJ2-7 TRBV7-9 CASSLASPFYEQYF
TRBJ2-5 TRBV12-3/TRBV12-4 CASRSGARLQETQYF
TRBJ2-2 TRBV29-1 CSVDNQNTGELFF
TRBJ2-3 TRBV20-1 CSARDGADTQYF
TRBJ2-1 TRBV3-1 CASRNRDRVLDEQFF